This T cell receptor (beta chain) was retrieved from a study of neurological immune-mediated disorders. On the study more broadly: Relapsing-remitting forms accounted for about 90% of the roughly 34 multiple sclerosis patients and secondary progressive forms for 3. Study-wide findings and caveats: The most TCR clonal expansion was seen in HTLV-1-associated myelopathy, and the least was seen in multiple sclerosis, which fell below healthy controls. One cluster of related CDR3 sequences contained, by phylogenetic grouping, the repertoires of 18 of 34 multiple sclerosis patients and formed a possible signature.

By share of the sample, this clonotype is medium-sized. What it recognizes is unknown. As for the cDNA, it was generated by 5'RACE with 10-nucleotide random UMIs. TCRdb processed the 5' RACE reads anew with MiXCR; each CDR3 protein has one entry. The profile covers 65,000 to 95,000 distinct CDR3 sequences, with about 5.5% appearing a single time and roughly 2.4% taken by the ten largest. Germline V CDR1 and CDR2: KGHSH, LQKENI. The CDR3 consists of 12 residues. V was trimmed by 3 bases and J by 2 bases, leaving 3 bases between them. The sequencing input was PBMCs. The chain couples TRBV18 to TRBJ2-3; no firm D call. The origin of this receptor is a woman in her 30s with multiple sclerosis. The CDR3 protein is CASSPSTDTQYF. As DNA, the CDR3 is TGTGCCAGCTCACCCTCCACAGATACGCAGTATTTT.